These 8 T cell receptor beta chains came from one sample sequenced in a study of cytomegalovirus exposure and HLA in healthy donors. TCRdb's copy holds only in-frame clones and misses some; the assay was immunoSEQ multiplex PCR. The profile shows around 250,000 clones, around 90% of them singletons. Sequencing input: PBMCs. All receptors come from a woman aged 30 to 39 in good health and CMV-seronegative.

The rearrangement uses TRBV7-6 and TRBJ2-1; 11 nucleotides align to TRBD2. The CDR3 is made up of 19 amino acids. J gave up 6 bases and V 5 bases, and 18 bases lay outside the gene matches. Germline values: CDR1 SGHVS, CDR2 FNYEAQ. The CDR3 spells CASSGPRTIAGGPINEQFF. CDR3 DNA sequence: TGTGCCAGCAGCGGGCCGAGAACGATAGCGGGAGGGCCTATCAATGAGCAGTTCTTC.

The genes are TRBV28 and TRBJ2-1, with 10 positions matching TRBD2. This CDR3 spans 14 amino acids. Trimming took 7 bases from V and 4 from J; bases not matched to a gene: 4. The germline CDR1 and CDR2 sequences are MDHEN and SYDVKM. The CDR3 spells CASKTSGIYNEQFF. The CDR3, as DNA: TGTGCCAGCAAAACTAGCGGGATATACAATGAGCAGTTCTTC.

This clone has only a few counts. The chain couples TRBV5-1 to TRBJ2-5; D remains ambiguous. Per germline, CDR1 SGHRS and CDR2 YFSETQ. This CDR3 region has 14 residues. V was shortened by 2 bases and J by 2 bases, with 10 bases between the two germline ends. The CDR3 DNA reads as TGCGCCAGCAGCTTCTCAGACAAACAAGAGACCCAGTACTTC. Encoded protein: CASSFSDKQETQYF.

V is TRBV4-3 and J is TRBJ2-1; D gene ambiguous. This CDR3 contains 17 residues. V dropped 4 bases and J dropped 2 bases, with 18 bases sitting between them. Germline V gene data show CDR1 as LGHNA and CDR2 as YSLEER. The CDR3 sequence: CASSPHSGRPTYNEQFF. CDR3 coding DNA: TGCGCCAGCAGCCCCCACTCTGGGCGGCCAACCTACAATGAGCAGTTCTTC.

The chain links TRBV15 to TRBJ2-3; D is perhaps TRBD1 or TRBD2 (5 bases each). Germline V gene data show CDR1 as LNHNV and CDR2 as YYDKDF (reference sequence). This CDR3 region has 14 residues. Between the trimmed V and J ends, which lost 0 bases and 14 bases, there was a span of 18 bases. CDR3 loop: CATSRDPGRSSLYF. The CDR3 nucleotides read TGTGCCACCAGCAGAGATCCGGGACGGAGCAGTCTGTATTTT. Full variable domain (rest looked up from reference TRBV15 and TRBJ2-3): DAMVIQNPRYQVTQFGKPVTLSCSQTLNHNVMYWYQQKSSQAPKLLFHYYDKDFNNEADTPDNFQSRRPNTSFCFLDIRSPGLGDTAMYLCATSRDPGRSSLYFGPGTRLTVL.

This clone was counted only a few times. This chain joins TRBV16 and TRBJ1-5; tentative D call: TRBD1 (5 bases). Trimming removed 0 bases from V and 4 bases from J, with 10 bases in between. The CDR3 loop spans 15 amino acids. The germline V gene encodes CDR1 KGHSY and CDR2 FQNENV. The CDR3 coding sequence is TGTGCCAGCAGCCAATCAGGGGCACATAATCAGCCCCAGCATTTT. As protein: CASSQSGAHNQPQHF.

The CDR3 is CASSFWDPTTGDEQFF. The DNA of the CDR3 is TGTGCCAGCAGTTTCTGGGACCCCACTACTGGGGATGAGCAGTTCTTC. The genes are TRBV28 and TRBJ2-1, with D perhaps matching TRBD1 or TRBD2 (5 bases each). This CDR3 spans 16 amino acids. From germline, CDR1 is MDHEN and CDR2 SYDVKM. The V and J ends lost 3 bases and 8 bases respectively, with 20 bases between them. Full variable domain (rest looked up from reference TRBV28 and TRBJ2-1): DVKVTQSSRYLVKRTGEKVFLECVQDMDHENMFWYRQDPGLGLRLIYFSYDVKMKEKGDIPEGYSVSREKKERFSLILESASTNQTSMYLCASSFWDPTTGDEQFFGPGTRLTVL.

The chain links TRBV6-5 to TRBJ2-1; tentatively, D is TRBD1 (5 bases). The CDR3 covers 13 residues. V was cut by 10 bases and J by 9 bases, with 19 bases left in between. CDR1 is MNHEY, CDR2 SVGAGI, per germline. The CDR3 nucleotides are TGTGCCACCTGCCGGGCAGGGAAGGCTGAGCAGTTCTTC. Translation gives CATCRAGKAEQFF.